What follows is one TCR beta chain and its context. The target antigen is unknown. Germline CDR1 reads DFQATT; CDR2 reads SNEGSKA (reference sequence). The CDR3 has 13 amino acids. V gave up 3 bases and J gave up 4 bases, with 12 bases separating them. This entry is derived from a study of vaccination and CD4 T cells after COVID-19. Study-wide background: PCR on nasal swabs identified SARS-CoV-2 in convalescent patients, of whom nine were mild and one severe.

Indicated treatment: approximately 9-day PBMC culture with coronavirus spike peptide pools or control peptides (ViraFEST assay). Following expansion of antigen-specific T cells with peptide pools, ViraFEST then sequenced TCRs. PCR tests turned positive between March and December 2020, before US Alpha, Beta and Delta variants. Once obtained from cultured CD4+ T cells, the DNA was sequenced using the Oncomine TCR Beta short-read assay. TCRdb re-called the PCR reads with MiXCR, one entry per CDR3 protein. The sample gives about 20,000 distinct CDR3 sequences, 55% to 60% of which show up once; 8.5% to 9.5% is in the top ten.

The sequenced sample consisted of CD4+ T cells from blood, cultured in vitro. The chain joins TRBV20-1 to TRBJ1-1, with unresolved D. This clonotype was sampled from a human donor who had recovered from COVID-19. The CDR3 loop reads CSASAARITEAFF. The CDR3 DNA is TGCAGTGCTAGTGCGGCCAGAATCACTGAAGCTTTCTTT.